The rows below give T cell receptor beta chains drawn from one sample of a study of blood T cell repertoires in COVID-19. TCRdb keeps only in-frame clones here, not all; method: immunoSEQ multiplex PCR. Seen here are about 250,000 clones, 85% observed once, and the top ten hold approximately 9.6%. Sequences were obtained from PBMCs or T cells enriched from blood (not recorded which). The receptors were gathered from a woman between 45 and 65 years old with acute COVID-19. Both conserved end residues are part of each CDR3. A D gene is named only where the DNA matches it firmly. Size values are once, few and many counts, or a class for expanded clones, and some rows have none.

size: once; V: TRBV19; J: TRBJ2-2; D: .; DNA: TGTGCCAGTAGTAATACCGGGACACGGGAGCTGTTTTTT; CDR3: CASSNTGTRELFF
size: .; V: TRBV9; J: TRBJ2-5; D: TRBD2; DNA: TGTGCCAGCAGCGTAGGGGATAGCGGGGGGCAGTGGACCCAGTACTTC; CDR3: CASSVGDSGGQWTQYF
size: .; V: TRBV7-2; J: TRBJ2-5; D: .; DNA: TGTGCCAGCAGCTCCCGGGAGAGGGAGACCCAGTACTTC; CDR3: CASSSRERETQYF
size: few; V: TRBV5-1; J: TRBJ1-6; D: TRBD1; DNA: TGCGCCAGCAGCCCCGGGACAGCAACCTCACCCCTCCACTTT; CDR3: CASSPGTATSPLHF
size: .; V: TRBV5-1; J: TRBJ1-5; D: .; DNA: TGCGCCAGCAGCTTGGTACCGGGAGAGGGACAGCCCCAGCATTTT; CDR3: CASSLVPGEGQPQHF
size: .; V: TRBV30; J: TRBJ1-2; D: .; DNA: TGTGCCTGGAGTGACGGAGGATATGGCTACACCTTC; CDR3: CAWSDGGYGYTF
size: .; V: TRBV4-3; J: TRBJ1-2; D: .; DNA: TGCGCCAGCAGCCAAGCTGGCAGGAACTATGGCTACACCTTC; CDR3: CASSQAGRNYGYTF
size: .; V: TRBV7-3; J: TRBJ2-7; D: .; DNA: TGTGCCAGCAGCTCCGGGACTTCCTACGAGCAGTACTTC; CDR3: CASSSGTSYEQYF
size: .; V: TRBV5-1; J: TRBJ2-7; D: .; DNA: TGCGCCAGCAGTCCCGGGACTCCCGCCTACGAGCAGTACTTC; CDR3: CASSPGTPAYEQYF
size: .; V: TRBV6-5; J: TRBJ1-6; D: TRBD1; DNA: TGTGCCAGCAGTAGACAGGGTTCTGGTTATTCACCCCTCCACTTT; CDR3: CASSRQGSGYSPLHF
size: .; V: TRBV21-1; J: TRBJ2-5; D: .; DNA: TGTGCCAGCAGCCTCCACCAAGAGACCCAGTACTTC; CDR3: CASSLHQETQYF
size: .; V: TRBV6-1; J: TRBJ1-2; D: .; DNA: TGTGCCAGCAGTGAATTGGGCGGGGAGGGTGGCTACACCTTC; CDR3: CASSELGGEGGYTF
size: .; V: TRBV7-3; J: TRBJ1-1; D: .; DNA: TGTGCCAGCAGCTTAACGGCAGGGGTTCACACTGAAGCTTTCTTT; CDR3: CASSLTAGVHTEAFF
size: .; V: TRBV2; J: TRBJ1-2; D: .; DNA: TGTGCCAGCAGTGAAGCGCTTGCGGGGCGGGCTGGCTACACCTTC; CDR3: CASSEALAGRAGYTF
size: .; V: TRBV13; J: TRBJ2-3; D: .; DNA: TGTGCCAGCAGCTTATTCGGGACTTTGGGCACAGATACGCAGTATTTT; CDR3: CASSLFGTLGTDTQYF
size: .; V: TRBV10-2; J: TRBJ2-1; D: TRBD2; DNA: TGCGCCAGCAGGGGGGGCCCCCAGCGGGGGGCCCACAATGAGCAGTTCTTC; CDR3: CASRGGPQRGAHNEQFF
size: few; V: TRBV6-5; J: TRBJ2-1; D: .; DNA: TGTGCCAGCAGTTATCGTCCGGGGTTTCTTGGTGGTGAGCAGTTCTTC; CDR3: CASSYRPGFLGGEQFF
size: .; V: TRBV6-5; J: TRBJ1-1; D: TRBD1; DNA: TGTGCCAGCTCCCAGGGACAGGTGATGAACACTGAAGCTTTCTTT; CDR3: CASSQGQVMNTEAFF
size: .; V: TRBV7-2; J: TRBJ1-2; D: .; DNA: TGTGCCAGCAGCTCTACTCCGACAGCGCCATATGGCTACACCTTC; CDR3: CASSSTPTAPYGYTF
size: .; V: TRBV9; J: TRBJ1-3; D: .; DNA: TGTGCCAGCAGCGGTTACTCTGGAAACACCATATATTTT; CDR3: CASSGYSGNTIYF
size: .; V: TRBV19; J: TRBJ1-1; D: .; DNA: TGTGCCAGTAGTATAGACCGACTGCTTAACACTGAAGCTTTCTTT; CDR3: CASSIDRLLNTEAFF
size: few; V: TRBV11-2; J: TRBJ1-3; D: .; DNA: TGTGCCAGCAGCCCTACGGCTAGGGGTTCTGGGGGAAACACCATATATTTT; CDR3: CASSPTARGSGGNTIYF
size: few; V: TRBV3-1/TRBV3-2; J: TRBJ1-2; D: TRBD1; DNA: TGTGCCAGCAGCAAGACCCGGGACAGTAAACCCTATGGCTACACCTTC; CDR3: CASSKTRDSKPYGYTF
size: .; V: TRBV6-6; J: TRBJ1-3; D: .; DNA: TGTGCCAGCAAACAAATCTCTGGAAACACCATATATTTT; CDR3: CASKQISGNTIYF
size: .; V: TRBV30; J: TRBJ2-5; D: TRBD1; DNA: TGTGCCTGGAACGGGACAGGGCCCGAGACCCAGTACTTC; CDR3: CAWNGTGPETQYF
size: .; V: TRBV4-1; J: TRBJ2-2; D: TRBD2; DNA: TGCGCCAGCACCACTAGCGGGCGGCCTGGGGAGCTGTTTTTT; CDR3: CASTTSGRPGELFF
size: once; V: TRBV6-5; J: TRBJ1-2; D: TRBD1; DNA: TGTGCCAGCAGTTACTCGGGACAGGGGGCTGGGGGCTACACCTTC; CDR3: CASSYSGQGAGGYTF
size: .; V: TRBV19; J: TRBJ1-3; D: .; DNA: TGTGCCAGTAGTATTGGCAGGGTGAACACCATATATTTT; CDR3: CASSIGRVNTIYF
size: once; V: TRBV7-2; J: TRBJ1-2; D: TRBD1; DNA: TGTGCCAGCAGCTACCCGGGACAGCGAAACTATGGCTACACCTTC; CDR3: CASSYPGQRNYGYTF
size: .; V: TRBV7-9; J: TRBJ1-1; D: TRBD1; DNA: TGTGCCAGCAGCCAGGGACAGGGGATTGCGGATGAAGCTTTCTTT; CDR3: CASSQGQGIADEAFF
size: .; V: TRBV2; J: TRBJ1-6; D: TRBD1; DNA: TGTGCCAGCAGAGAGTACAGGGGCTCCTATAATTCACCCCTCCACTTT; CDR3: CASREYRGSYNSPLHF
size: .; V: TRBV30; J: TRBJ1-1; D: .; DNA: TGTGCCTGGAGCGAGTCCGGGGATACTGAAGCTTTCTTT; CDR3: CAWSESGDTEAFF
size: .; V: TRBV6-5; J: TRBJ2-2; D: TRBD2; DNA: TGTGCCAGCAGGACTGGTGGGGGGGCCGGGGAGCTGTTTTTT; CDR3: CASRTGGGAGELFF
size: .; V: TRBV5-6; J: TRBJ1-5; D: TRBD1; DNA: TGTGCCAGCAGCTTGCTCACCGGGACAGGGCATCAGCCCCAGCATTTT; CDR3: CASSLLTGTGHQPQHF
size: .; V: TRBV30; J: TRBJ1-2; D: .; DNA: TGTGCCTGGAGTGTAAGTGGAGAAAGAGGCTACACCTTC; CDR3: CAWSVSGERGYTF
size: .; V: TRBV4-2; J: TRBJ2-2; D: .; DNA: TGTGCCAGCAGCCAAGAAAGAGCCGGGGAGCTGTTTTTT; CDR3: CASSQERAGELFF
size: .; V: TRBV7-2; J: TRBJ1-2; D: .; DNA: TGTGCCAGCAGTTTGGACAGTAACTATGGCTACACCTTC; CDR3: CASSLDSNYGYTF
size: .; V: TRBV12-3/TRBV12-4; J: TRBJ2-1; D: .; DNA: TGTGCCAGCAGCCAGGGGAACGGTGAGCAGTTCTTC; CDR3: CASSQGNGEQFF
size: .; V: TRBV25-1; J: TRBJ2-5; D: .; DNA: TGTGCCAGCAGGCGGGACCTTCAAGAGACCCAGTACTTC; CDR3: CASRRDLQETQYF
size: .; V: TRBV30; J: TRBJ2-7; D: .; DNA: TGTGCCTCAAGGAGGGGGCAGGCCTCCTACGAGCAGTACTTC; CDR3: CASRRGQASYEQYF
size: .; V: TRBV7-2; J: TRBJ1-2; D: TRBD1; DNA: TGTGCCAGCAGCCCGACAGGGTACGGCTACACCTTC; CDR3: CASSPTGYGYTF
size: .; V: TRBV5-1; J: TRBJ2-7; D: .; DNA: TGCGCCAGCAGCTTGGTCCAGAAATACGAGCAGTACTTC; CDR3: CASSLVQKYEQYF
size: .; V: TRBV19; J: TRBJ1-5; D: TRBD1; DNA: TGTGCCAGTATGCAGGGGGCTAGGGGCAATCAGCCCCAGCATTTT; CDR3: CASMQGARGNQPQHF
size: .; V: TRBV2; J: TRBJ2-1; D: TRBD2; DNA: TGTGCCGGCGCGGGGGGGCCAGGAGATGAGCAGTTCTTC; CDR3: CAGAGGPGDEQFF
size: .; V: TRBV9; J: TRBJ2-1; D: .; DNA: TGTGCCAGCAGCGTAGCTTTAGGTGCAACCTCAAGGGGGCAGTTCTTC; CDR3: CASSVALGATSRGQFF
size: .; V: TRBV7-2; J: TRBJ1-1; D: TRBD1; DNA: TGTGCCAGCAGCTTTGACAGGGGGCTGGTGAACACTGAAGCTTTCTTT; CDR3: CASSFDRGLVNTEAFF